A selection of T cell receptor beta chains follows, all from one sample in a study of T-cell reconstitution after alpha-beta-depleted transplantation in children. Each CDR3 protein is one row after TCRdb ran MiXCR on the PCR reads. The sample carries about 110,000 distinct CDR3 sequences, around 23% recorded once. The source was PBMCs, mostly from graft donor cells, collected 180 days after TCRalphabeta/CD19-depleted stem cell transplant. Source of these receptors: a male patient between 2 and 10 years old who had a stem cell transplant for chronic granulomatous disease, so the T cells may come from the graft donor. Each CDR3 is given with its conserved first and last residue. A D gene is named only where the DNA matches it firmly. Some rows have no size entry. The others give once, few or many, or a class for an expanded clone.

j_call d_call clone_size v_call cdr3_nt cdr3_aa
TRBJ2-1 - few TRBV25-1 TGTGCCAGCAAGGACTCCTACAATGAGCAGTTCTTC CASKDSYNEQFF
TRBJ2-7 - few TRBV7-9 TGTGCCAGCAGCCGTGCCCCACAGTACTACGAGCAGTACTTC CASSRAPQYYEQYF
TRBJ1-1 - - TRBV12-3/TRBV12-4 TGTGCCAGCGCCCAAAGCCCTGAAGCTTTCTTT CASAQSPEAFF
TRBJ2-5 - - TRBV29-1 TGCAGCGCCGTTAGTAGACCCGGACAAACGGGAGAGACCCAGTACTTC CSAVSRPGQTGETQYF
TRBJ1-3 - many TRBV5-6 TGTGCCAGCAGCTTCCAACTTCGTGGAAACACCATATATTTT CASSFQLRGNTIYF
TRBJ2-1 TRBD2 - TRBV10-3 TGTGCCACCAGAACCAATAGCGGGACTTTAGGTGAGCAGTTCTTC CATRTNSGTLGEQFF
TRBJ2-5 TRBD2 once TRBV7-9 TGTGCCAGCAGCTTAGGGACTAGCGGAAACCCTCACGAGACCCAGTACTTC CASSLGTSGNPHETQYF
TRBJ2-3 - - TRBV7-2 TGTGCCAGCAGAGGGCTCCCAGGGGACTCGGATACGCAGTATTTT CASRGLPGDSDTQYF
TRBJ2-7 TRBD2 many TRBV29-1 TGCAGCGTTGCCCCCCGGGAGGTTTATAGAGAGCAGTACTTC CSVAPREVYREQYF
TRBJ2-1 TRBD2 - TRBV14 TGTGCCAGCAGCAAACTAGCGGGGGGGTACAATGAGCAGTTCTTC CASSKLAGGYNEQFF
TRBJ2-1 - few TRBV7-9 TGTGCCAGCAGCTCTACCTTGAGCTCCTACAATGAGCAGTTCTTC CASSSTLSSYNEQFF
TRBJ2-1 - - TRBV10-3 TGTGCCATCAGTGACGACGTAAATGAGCAGTTCTTC CAISDDVNEQFF
TRBJ2-1 - few TRBV10-3 TGTGCCATCAGTGAGCCGGGACCTTATAAGTACCATGAGCAGTTCTTC CAISEPGPYKYHEQFF
TRBJ2-7 - - TRBV9 TGTGCCAGCAGCGTAGACGGGAGCTTCTACGAGCAGTACTTC CASSVDGSFYEQYF
TRBJ2-3 - - TRBV20-1 TGCAGTGCACAACAGGGAAGGAAGGAGGATACGCAGTATTTT CSAQQGRKEDTQYF
TRBJ2-2 TRBD2 many TRBV3-1 TGTGCCAGCAGCCAAGGCGGGGGGGCGAACACCGGGGAGCTGTTTTTT CASSQGGGANTGELFF
TRBJ1-2 TRBD1 - TRBV9 TGTGCCAGCAGCGTAGGAAAGGGGGCCGAAGCTAACTATGGCTACACCTTC CASSVGKGAEANYGYTF
TRBJ2-1 - many TRBV5-1 TGCGCCAGCAGCTTGCAGGACCTAGCTAGAGGTGAGCAGTTCTTC CASSLQDLARGEQFF
TRBJ2-2 TRBD1 - TRBV6-1 TGTGCCATCAGACAGGGGAAGGGAACCGGGGAGCTGTTTTTT CAIRQGKGTGELFF
TRBJ2-1 - many TRBV12-3/TRBV12-4 TGTGCCAGCAGTTTCAACTCCGGGCTAGAGCAGTTCTTC CASSFNSGLEQFF
TRBJ2-5 TRBD2 few TRBV20-1 TGCAGTGCTATCCCGACTAGCGGGGAACAAGAGACCCAGTACTTC CSAIPTSGEQETQYF
TRBJ2-5 TRBD1 - TRBV12-3/TRBV12-4 TGTGCCAGCAGTTTCGACAGGGGTCAAGAGACCCAGTACTTC CASSFDRGQETQYF
TRBJ2-7 TRBD2 few TRBV28 TGTGCCAGCAGTACTAGCGGAACCTACGAGCAGTACTTC CASSTSGTYEQYF
TRBJ1-2 - - TRBV5-1 TGCGCCAGCAGCTTGTTGGCAGACTATGGCTACACCTTC CASSLLADYGYTF
TRBJ1-5 TRBD1 - TRBV12-3/TRBV12-4 TGTGCCAGCAGTCCCGGGACAGGGGGCAATCAGCCCCAGCATTTT CASSPGTGGNQPQHF
TRBJ2-7 TRBD1 - TRBV20-1 TGCAGTGCTCAATCACGAGGAAACAGGGGGCTGGTAGAGCAGTACTTC CSAQSRGNRGLVEQYF
TRBJ2-1 TRBD2 - TRBV29-1 TGCAGCGTTGAAGATCAAGCGGGAGGGTGGTTCTTC CSVEDQAGGWFF
TRBJ2-3 - - TRBV5-1 TGCGCCAGCAGCTTCCCTAGAGCAGATACGCAGTATTTT CASSFPRADTQYF
TRBJ2-3 - - TRBV24-1 TGTGCCACCAGTGACCCGCGGACTGGCTCAGATACGCAGTATTTT CATSDPRTGSDTQYF
TRBJ2-1 TRBD2 many TRBV12-3/TRBV12-4 TGTGCCAGCAGTTTAATCCCGGGACTAGCGGGAAAGAGCTCCTACAATGAGCAGTTCTTC CASSLIPGLAGKSSYNEQFF
TRBJ2-3 - - TRBV12-3/TRBV12-4 TGTGCCAGCAGATTCGGGGGGCCTAGCACAGATACGCAGTATTTT CASRFGGPSTDTQYF
TRBJ2-7 - few TRBV27 TGTGCCAGCAGTATCACTTGGGCCTACGAGCAGTACTTC CASSITWAYEQYF
TRBJ2-5 - - TRBV5-1 TGCGCCAGCAGCTTGTCTGGAGGCAGGGCAGAGACCCAGTACTTC CASSLSGGRAETQYF
TRBJ2-3 - many TRBV20-1 TGCAGTGCTAGGCTCCCCGCAGGGAAAAGGACAGATACGCAGTATTTT CSARLPAGKRTDTQYF
TRBJ2-1 - few TRBV12-3/TRBV12-4 TGTGCCAGCAGTCCTGGGGGGATCGTACGGTACAATGAGCAGTTCTTC CASSPGGIVRYNEQFF
TRBJ2-2 - many TRBV7-8 TGTGCCAGCAGCCTCAGGTTTACCACCGGGGAGCTGTTTTTT CASSLRFTTGELFF
TRBJ2-2 - - TRBV12-3/TRBV12-4 TGTGCCAGCAGTCTGGCCGTTAGCGGTAACACCGGGGAGCTGTTTTTT CASSLAVSGNTGELFF
TRBJ1-6 - many TRBV6-1 TGTGCCAGCAGGAAGGGGACGTCGGTGCGATCACCCCTCCACTTT CASRKGTSVRSPLHF
TRBJ2-5 - - TRBV5-6 TGTGCCAGCAGCTTGGCATACAGGACCGAGACCCAGTACTTC CASSLAYRTETQYF
TRBJ2-3 - many TRBV7-2 TGTGCCAGCAGCCCCCTAGCTAGTCAGCCCCTCAGGGTAACGCAGTATTTT CASSPLASQPLRVTQYF
TRBJ2-1 TRBD2 many TRBV12-3/TRBV12-4 TGTGCCAGCAGTTTGGGTACTAGCGGGAAGCGGAATGAGCAGTTCTTC CASSLGTSGKRNEQFF
TRBJ2-7 - many TRBV27 TGTGCCAGCAGCAAACAGGTCTACCACGAGCAGTACTTC CASSKQVYHEQYF
TRBJ2-3 - - TRBV20-1 TGCAGTGCTCCAGGGGAATCCCTCACAGATACGCAGTATTTT CSAPGESLTDTQYF
TRBJ2-3 - many TRBV11-2 TGTGCCAGCAGCCCCGGGACTAGCACAGATACGCAGTATTTT CASSPGTSTDTQYF
TRBJ2-1 TRBD1 - TRBV5-1 TGCGCCAGCAGTGCAGGGACAGGCAACAATGAGCAGTTCTTC CASSAGTGNNEQFF
TRBJ2-7 - few TRBV18 TGTGCCAGCTCCCAAGGACAGAACTACGAGCAGTACTTC CASSQGQNYEQYF
TRBJ2-2 - once TRBV9 TGTGCCAGCAGCCCCCTGGGGACCAACACCGGGGAGCTGTTTTTT CASSPLGTNTGELFF
TRBJ2-3 - many TRBV20-1 TGCAGTGCCAGGCGCCGGGACAACACAGATACGCAGTATTTT CSARRRDNTDTQYF
TRBJ1-1 - - TRBV13 TGTGCCAGCAGCCTCGGAAGCACTGAAGCTTTCTTT CASSLGSTEAFF
TRBJ2-1 - many TRBV7-9 TGTGCCAGCAGCGCACAGGCGTCCTTGGGGGAGCAGTTCTTC CASSAQASLGEQFF
TRBJ2-2 TRBD1 few TRBV5-1 TGCGCCAGCTGGGTAGGGGGCCTTAACACCGGGGAGCTGTTTTTT CASWVGGLNTGELFF
TRBJ2-3 TRBD2 - TRBV28 TGTGCCAGCAGTCCTCGTGGGCGAGGACTAGCCGTAGATACGCAGTATTTT CASSPRGRGLAVDTQYF
TRBJ2-4 TRBD2 many TRBV20-1 TGCAGTGCTAGAATAAGCGGGGGGGTCCTAGCCAAAAACATTCAGTACTTC CSARISGGVLAKNIQYF
TRBJ1-2 TRBD1 - TRBV10-3 TGTGCCACCGGACAGGCTTCCGTCTATGGCTACACCTTC CATGQASVYGYTF
TRBJ2-3 - many TRBV6-2/TRBV6-3 TGTGCCAGCAGTTACGGCTGGCACACAGATACGCAGTATTTT CASSYGWHTDTQYF
TRBJ2-3 - many TRBV5-1 TGCGCCAGCAGCTTGGAGTGGGGCACAGATACGCAGTATTTT CASSLEWGTDTQYF
TRBJ1-5 - many TRBV12-3/TRBV12-4 TGTGCCAGCAGTTTTAAAATTAATCAGCCCCAGCATTTT CASSFKINQPQHF